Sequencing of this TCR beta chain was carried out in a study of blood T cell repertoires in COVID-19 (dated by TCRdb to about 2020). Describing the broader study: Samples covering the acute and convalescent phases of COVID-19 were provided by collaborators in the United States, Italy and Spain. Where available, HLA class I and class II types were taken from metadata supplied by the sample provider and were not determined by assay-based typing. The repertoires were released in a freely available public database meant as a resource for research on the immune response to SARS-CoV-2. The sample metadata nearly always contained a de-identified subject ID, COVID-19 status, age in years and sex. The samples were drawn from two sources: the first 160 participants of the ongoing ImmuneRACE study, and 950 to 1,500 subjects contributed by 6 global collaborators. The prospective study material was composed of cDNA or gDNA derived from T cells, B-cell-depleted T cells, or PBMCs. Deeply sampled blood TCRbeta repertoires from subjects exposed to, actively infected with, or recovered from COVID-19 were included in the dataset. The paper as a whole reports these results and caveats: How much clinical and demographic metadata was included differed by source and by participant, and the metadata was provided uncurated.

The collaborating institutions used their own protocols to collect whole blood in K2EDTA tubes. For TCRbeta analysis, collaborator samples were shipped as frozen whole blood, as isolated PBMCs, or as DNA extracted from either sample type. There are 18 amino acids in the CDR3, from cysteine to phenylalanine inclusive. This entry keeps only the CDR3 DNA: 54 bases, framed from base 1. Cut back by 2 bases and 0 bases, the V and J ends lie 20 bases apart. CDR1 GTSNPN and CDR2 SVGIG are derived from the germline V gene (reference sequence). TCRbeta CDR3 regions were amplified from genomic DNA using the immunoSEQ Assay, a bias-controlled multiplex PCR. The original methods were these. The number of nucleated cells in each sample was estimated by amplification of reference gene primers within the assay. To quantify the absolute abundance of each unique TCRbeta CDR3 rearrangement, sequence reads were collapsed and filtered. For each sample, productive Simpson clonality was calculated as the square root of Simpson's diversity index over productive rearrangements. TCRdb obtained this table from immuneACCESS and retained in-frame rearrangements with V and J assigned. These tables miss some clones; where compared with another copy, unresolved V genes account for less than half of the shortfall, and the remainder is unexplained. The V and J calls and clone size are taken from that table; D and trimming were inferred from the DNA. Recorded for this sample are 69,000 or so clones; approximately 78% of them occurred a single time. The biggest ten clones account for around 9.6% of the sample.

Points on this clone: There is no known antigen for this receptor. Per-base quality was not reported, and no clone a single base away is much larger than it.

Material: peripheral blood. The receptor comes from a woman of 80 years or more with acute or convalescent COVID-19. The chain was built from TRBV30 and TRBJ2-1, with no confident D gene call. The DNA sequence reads TGTGCCTGGAGTCCTATTGCGACGGCGGCATCCTCCTACAATGAGCAGTTCTTC. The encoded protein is CAWSPIATAASSYNEQFF.